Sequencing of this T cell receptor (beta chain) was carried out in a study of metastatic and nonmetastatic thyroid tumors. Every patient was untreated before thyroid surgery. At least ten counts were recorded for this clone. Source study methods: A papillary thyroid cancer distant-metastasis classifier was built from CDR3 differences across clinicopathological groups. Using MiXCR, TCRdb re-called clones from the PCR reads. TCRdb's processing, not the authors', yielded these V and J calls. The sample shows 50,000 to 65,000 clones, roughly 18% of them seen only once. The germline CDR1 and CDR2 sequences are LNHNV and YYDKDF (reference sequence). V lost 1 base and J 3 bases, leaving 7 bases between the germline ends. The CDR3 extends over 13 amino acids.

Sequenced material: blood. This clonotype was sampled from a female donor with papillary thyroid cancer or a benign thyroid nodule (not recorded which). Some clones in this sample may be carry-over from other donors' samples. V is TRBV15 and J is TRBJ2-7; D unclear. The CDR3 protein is CATSRGLNYEQYF. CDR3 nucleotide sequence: TGTGCCACCAGCAGAGGCCTGAACTACGAGCAGTACTTC. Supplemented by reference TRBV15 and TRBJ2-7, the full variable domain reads DAMVIQNPRYQVTQFGKPVTLSCSQTLNHNVMYWYQQKSSQAPKLLFHYYDKDFNNEADTPDNFQSRRPNTSFCFLDIRSPGLGDTAMYLCATSRGLNYEQYFGPGTRLTVT.